Presented here are 22 T cell receptor beta chains from one specimen sequenced in a study of T cell responses to AZD1222 COVID-19 vaccine. TCRdb's table, derived via immunoSEQ multiplex PCR, lists solely in-frame clones and lacks some. Seen here are 95,000 to 130,000 clones, about 91% observed once, and the top ten hold roughly 1.5%. The material was peripheral blood, obtained 28 days after the second AZD1222 dose. The source of these receptors is an adult who received the AZD1222 COVID-19 vaccine.

This chain links TRBV10-3 with TRBJ2-1; D not resolved. The V end was cut by 7 bases, the J end by 15 bases, with 13 bases between. CDR1 and CDR2 from the germline V gene are ENHRY and SYGVKD. This CDR3 has 10 residues. The CDR3 reads CAITSRVLFF. In DNA, the CDR3 is TGTGCCATCACCTCTAGGGTTCTGTTCTTC.

A note on this clone: Within the sample, other DNA sequences also encode this same CDR3. The genes are TRBV27 and TRBJ2-1; 11 nucleotides match TRBD2. After removal of 5 bases from V and 4 bases from J, the junction contained 4 bases not matched to a gene. Germline CDR1 reads MNHEY; CDR2 reads SMNVEV (reference sequence). CDR3 length: 15 residues. CDR3 loop: CASSPGTSGYNEQFF. For the CDR3, the DNA is TGTGCCAGCAGTCCCGGGACTAGCGGTTACAATGAGCAGTTCTTC.

The rearrangement links TRBV7-2 to TRBJ2-5, with D tentatively TRBD2 (7 bases). This CDR3 spans 19 amino acids. In germline, CDR1 is SGHTA, CDR2 FQGNSA. Trimming left V 5 bases short and J 1 base short, with 26 bases between. DNA of the CDR3: TGTGCCAGCAGCCCGTCCCGGGGGCTAGCGGAATTCATCCAAGAGACCCAGTACTTC. This codes for CASSPSRGLAEFIQETQYF. The full variable domain, with the rest looked up from reference TRBV7-2 and TRBJ2-5, is GAGVSQSPSNKVTEKGKDVELRCDPISGHTALYWYRQSLGQGLEFLIYFQGNSAPDKSGLPSDRFSAERTGGSVSTLTIQRTQQEDSAVYLCASSPSRGLAEFIQETQYFGPGTRLLVL.

The V call is TRBV4-2, the J call TRBJ1-1; 8 bases are a match to TRBD1. The ends lost 7 bases at V and 5 bases at J; junction bases unmatched: 6. This CDR3 spans 13 amino acids. CDR1 is LGHNA and CDR2 is YNFKEQ in the germline V gene. The CDR3 nucleotides are TGTGCCAGCAACGGACAGGGATGGACTGAAGCTTTCTTT. It encodes CASNGQGWTEAFF.

In this sample, this clone turned up once. The V and J genes are TRBV19 and TRBJ2-1; the match to TRBD1 covers 11 bases. V lost 0 bases and J lost 5; bases outside the gene matches: 6. The germline V gene has CDR1 LNHDA and CDR2 SQIVND (reference sequence). This CDR3 region has 17 residues. CDR3 amino acids: CASSIEYPGQGDNEQFF. For the CDR3, the DNA is TGTGCCAGTAGTATAGAGTATCCGGGACAGGGGGACAATGAGCAGTTCTTC.

This sequence joins TRBV4-1 and TRBJ2-1; D is ambiguous. Germline V lookup: CDR1 MGHRA, CDR2 YSYEKL. The V end was cut by 0 bases, the J end by 7 bases, with 7 bases between. This CDR3 has 13 amino acids. CDR3 nucleotides: TGCGCCAGCAGCCAAGAATCCGAGAATGAGCAGTTCTTC. This translates into CASSQESENEQFF.

This chain joins TRBV29-1 and TRBJ2-3, with D hard to call. The germline V gene has CDR1 SQVTM and CDR2 ANQGSEA. V dropped 4 bases and J dropped 2 bases, with 22 bases sitting between them. The CDR3 has 17 amino acids. For the CDR3, the DNA is TGCAGCGTTGTTGTTCGCGTGAGACTCCTTATCACAGATACGCAGTATTTT. Translating it yields CSVVVRVRLLITDTQYF.

The V and J genes are TRBV28 and TRBJ2-4, with 12 bases aligning to TRBD2. The germline V gene encodes CDR1 MDHEN and CDR2 SYDVKM. The CDR3 spans 15 residues. J gave up 10 bases and V 6 bases, and 10 bases lay outside the gene matches. The CDR3 region has the DNA TGTGCCAGCAGCAAGCCACTAGCGGGAGGAAGTATTCAGTACTTC. Translation: CASSKPLAGGSIQYF.

The chain combines TRBV30 with TRBJ2-7, with TRBD2 matching 7 bases. Trimming cost V 3 bases and J 0 bases; bases outside gene matches: 5. CDR1 is GTSNPN and CDR2 is SVGIG in the germline V gene (reference sequence). The CDR3 contains 14 residues. The CDR3 loop reads CAWRPGGSSYEQYF. The CDR3 DNA sequence: TGTGCCTGGAGGCCGGGGGGTAGCTCCTACGAGCAGTACTTC. The full variable domain, rest sourced from reference TRBV30 and TRBJ2-7, is SQTIHQWPATLVQPVGSPLSLECTVEGTSNPNLYWYRQAAGRGLQLLFYSVGIGQISSEVPQNLSASRPQDRQFILSSKKLLLSDSGFYLCAWRPGGSSYEQYFGPGTRLTVT.

J is TRBJ1-1 and V is TRBV2; D is perhaps TRBD1 (5 bases). This CDR3 has 13 amino acids. V lost 3 bases, J lost 3 bases, and 8 bases lay in between. Germline CDR1 is SNHLY and CDR2 is FYNNEI. This chain's CDR3 is CASSDVGDTEAFF. CDR3 in DNA: TGTGCCAGCAGTGATGTGGGGGACACTGAAGCTTTCTTT. Combining the CDR3 with reference TRBV2 and TRBJ1-1 gives the whole variable domain EPEVTQTPSHQVTQMGQEVILRCVPISNHLYFYWYRQILGQKVEFLVSFYNNEISEKSEIFDDQFSVERPDGSNFTLKIRSTKLEDSAMYFCASSDVGDTEAFFGQGTRLTVV.

The chain carries TRBV28 and TRBJ1-5, with 7 nucleotides matching TRBD1. V shed 8 bases, J shed 4 bases, and the junction held 8 bases outside the gene matches. Germline-derived CDR1 and CDR2 are MDHEN and SYDVKM. The CDR3 is made up of 14 amino acids. The CDR3 sequence is CASCRQGTNQPQHF. The CDR3 nucleotides are TGTGCCAGCTGTCGACAGGGAACAAATCAGCCCCAGCATTTT.

This clone was seen once. The V gene is TRBV19, the J gene TRBJ1-5; 7 bases match TRBD1. CDR3 length: 15 residues. Trimming at V came to 6 bases and at J to 4 bases, leaving 9 bases not matched to a gene. In germline, CDR1 is LNHDA, CDR2 SQIVND (reference sequence). The CDR3 DNA reads TGTGCCAGTAGAGGGACAGCCACAGGTAATCAGCCCCAGCATTTT. Its protein product is CASRGTATGNQPQHF.

J is TRBJ1-1 and V is TRBV30, with TRBD1 as a possible D gene (6 bases). The V end was cut by 4 bases, the J end by 3 bases, with 12 bases between. CDR1 and CDR2 from the germline V gene are GTSNPN and SVGIG (reference sequence). The CDR3 covers 13 residues. The DNA of the CDR3 is TGTGCCTGGACGTCACAGGGATACACTGAAGCTTTCTTT. This sequence encodes CAWTSQGYTEAFF. The full variable domain, completed using reference TRBV30 and TRBJ1-1, is SQTIHQWPATLVQPVGSPLSLECTVEGTSNPNLYWYRQAAGRGLQLLFYSVGIGQISSEVPQNLSASRPQDRQFILSSKKLLLSDSGFYLCAWTSQGYTEAFFGQGTRLTVV.

The gene calls are TRBV7-6 and TRBJ2-7; 9 nucleotides match TRBD2. Trimming took 4 bases from V and 7 from J; bases not matched to a gene: 11. Germline V lookup: CDR1 SGHVS, CDR2 FNYEAQ. The CDR3 is 15 residues long. In nucleotides, the CDR3 is TGTGCCAGCAGCTCCGAAGCGGGAGGCCAATTGGAGCAGTACTTC. Amino acids: CASSSEAGGQLEQYF.

This rearrangement joins TRBV27 to TRBJ1-1; D remains unclear. Trimming pared 5 bases from V and 7 bases from J, leaving 14 bases between. The CDR3 runs to 13 residues. Germline lookup yields CDR1 MNHEY and CDR2 SMNVEV (reference sequence). CDR3 in amino acids: CASSIQARSEAFF. The CDR3, as DNA: TGTGCCAGCAGTATTCAGGCGAGGAGTGAAGCTTTCTTT.

This chain links TRBV30 with TRBJ2-2; 7 bases align to TRBD2. There are 16 residues in the CDR3. Trimming cost V 1 base and J 0 bases; bases outside gene matches: 5. Germline lookup yields CDR1 GTSNPN and CDR2 SVGIG (reference sequence). The chain's CDR3 is CAWSGKAGTNTGELFF. The DNA for the CDR3 is TGTGCCTGGAGTGGAAAAGCGGGGACGAACACCGGGGAGCTGTTTTTT.

V usage is TRBV11-2 and J usage is TRBJ2-7, with a tentative D call TRBD1 (6 bases). The CDR3 extends over 14 amino acids. Germline assignment: CDR1 SGHAT and CDR2 FQNNGV. Trimming took 1 base from V and 3 from J, leaving 10 bases between them. The CDR3 loop is CASSLALQGYEQYF. The DNA for the CDR3 is TGTGCCAGCAGCTTAGCCCTACAGGGCTACGAGCAGTACTTC.

The gene calls are TRBV5-4 and TRBJ1-1; no firm D call. The CDR3 contains 15 residues. V was shortened by 4 bases and J by 2 bases, with 15 bases between the two germline ends. Germline V gene data show CDR1 as SGHNT and CDR2 as YYREEE (reference sequence). This CDR3 reads CASSQPSGINTEAFF. The CDR3 DNA reads TGTGCCAGCAGCCAGCCGAGTGGAATCAACACTGAAGCTTTCTTT.

In DNA, the CDR3 is TGTGCCACCAGCAGAGCGGTAGGGTCTAATGAAAAACTGTTTTTT. Translated, it gives CATSRAVGSNEKLFF. V and J are TRBV15 and TRBJ1-4; no definite D call. Per germline, CDR1 LNHNV and CDR2 YYDKDF (reference sequence). The CDR3 extends over 15 amino acids. V lost 1 base, J lost 3 bases, and 9 bases lay in between.

In its sample, this clone was seen once. Within the sample, other DNA sequences also encode this same CDR3. The V and J genes are TRBV28 and TRBJ1-5, with D unclear. Trimming removed 3 bases at V and 7 bases at J, with 4 bases between. Germline V lookup: CDR1 MDHEN, CDR2 SYDVKM. This CDR3 comprises 11 residues. CDR3 DNA: TGTGCCAGCAGTTTGGGACAGCCCCAGCATTTT. Protein: CASSLGQPQHF.

The chain couples TRBV28 to TRBJ1-3, with no clear D. The germline V and J ends were trimmed by 6 bases and 2 bases, with 17 bases remaining between them. Germline values: CDR1 MDHEN, CDR2 SYDVKM. The CDR3 is 16 amino acids. The CDR3, as DNA: TGTGCCAGCAGAAGACACGTTCTTTTTCCTGGAAACACCATATATTTT. Residues: CASRRHVLFPGNTIYF.

The J gene is TRBJ2-1, the V gene TRBV4-1; D not resolved. The CDR3 runs to 14 residues. Deletions cut 0 bases from V and 8 bases from J, with 11 bases between. CDR1 and CDR2 (germline): MGHRA, YSYEKL. The CDR3 reads CASSQDWVGYEQFF. The DNA for the CDR3 is TGCGCCAGCAGCCAAGACTGGGTCGGGTATGAGCAGTTCTTC.